This record concerns one T cell receptor beta chain sequence. One entry per CDR3 protein results from TCRdb running MiXCR on the 5' RACE reads. The sample lists fewer than 650,000 distinct CDR3 sequences, 15% to 20% occurring once. The data originate from a study of T-cell memory formation after mild COVID-19. The overall study: TCR clustering was largely donor specific.

The CDR3 extends over 15 amino acids. Germline CDR1 and CDR2: KGHDR and SFDVKD. V shed 4 bases and J 5 bases; nucleotides not matched to a gene: 6. The TCR sequence derives from an adult woman who had mild COVID-19 (a few samples of this study predate the infection). Cell type and time point are not known. Sequenced sample: PBMCs or a T cell subset sorted from them (not recorded which). The rearrangement uses TRBV24-1 and TRBJ2-5; the match to TRBD2 covers 10 bases. CDR3 sequence reads: CATSDVGLAEETQYF. DNA of the CDR3: TGTGCCACCAGTGACGTCGGACTAGCGGAGGAGACCCAGTACTTC.